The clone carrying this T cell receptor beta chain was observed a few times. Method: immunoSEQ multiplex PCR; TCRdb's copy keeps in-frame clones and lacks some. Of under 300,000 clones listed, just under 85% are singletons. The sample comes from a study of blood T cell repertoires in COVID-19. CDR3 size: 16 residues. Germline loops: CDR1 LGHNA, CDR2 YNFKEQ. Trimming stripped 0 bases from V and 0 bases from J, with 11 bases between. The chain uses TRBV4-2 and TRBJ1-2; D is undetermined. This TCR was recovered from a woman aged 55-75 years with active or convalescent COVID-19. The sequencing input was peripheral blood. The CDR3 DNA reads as TGTGCCAGCAGCCAAGATCGAGGGATAGCTAACTATGGCTACACCTTC. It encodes CASSQDRGIANYGYTF.